Presented here are 15 T cell receptor beta chains from one specimen sequenced in a study of cytomegalovirus exposure and HLA in healthy donors. The study ran its PCR with 60 Vbeta and 13 Jbeta primers. Only in-frame clones appear in the TCRdb table, and some are missing; sequencing was by immunoSEQ multiplex PCR. The sample holds under 200,000 clones; 80% to 90% are singletons and the top ten take about 0.76%. Specimen: PBMCs. These receptors were taken from a woman in her late teens or twenties in good health and CMV-seronegative.

This chain links TRBV5-1 with TRBJ1-1; D unresolved. CDR1 and CDR2 (germline): SGHRS, YFSETQ. Between the trimmed V and J ends, which lost 1 base and 0 bases, there was a span of 25 bases. The CDR3 has 20 amino acids. The CDR3 region is CASSLNMFPRFSGMNTEAFF. For the CDR3, the DNA is TGCGCCAGCAGCTTGAATATGTTCCCCCGATTTTCTGGCATGAACACTGAAGCTTTCTTT.

The V and J genes are TRBV6-1 and TRBJ1-1, with D possibly TRBD1 on 5 matching bases. Germline loops: CDR1 MNHNS, CDR2 SASEGT. The CDR3 is 11 amino acids. Trimming stripped 7 bases from V and 8 bases from J, with 11 bases between. The CDR3: CASIDSQEAFF. The CDR3 nucleotides are TGTGCCAGCATCGACAGTCAAGAAGCTTTCTTT.

This chain links TRBV9 with TRBJ2-5; the match to TRBD2 covers 7 bases. V shed 4 bases and J 5 bases; nucleotides not matched to a gene: 14. Germline V gene lookup returns CDR1 SGDLS and CDR2 YYNGEE. CDR3 length: 16 amino acids. The CDR3 DNA follows: TGTGCCAGCAGCCCTCGGGCGGGAGAAACCCCTGAGACCCAGTACTTC. Amino acid sequence: CASSPRAGETPETQYF. The full variable domain, with the rest looked up from reference TRBV9 and TRBJ2-5, is DSGVTQTPKHLITATGQRVTLRCSPRSGDLSVYWYQQSLDQGLQFLIQYYNGEERAKGNILERFSAQQFPDLHSELNLSSLELGDSALYFCASSPRAGETPETQYFGPGTRLLVL.

This clone was seen just once. The chain employs TRBV28 and TRBJ2-6, with D unresolved. Germline CDR1 and CDR2: MDHEN and SYDVKM. The length of the CDR3 is 15 residues. V was trimmed by 3 bases and J by 1 base, leaving 7 bases between them. CDR3 protein: CASSFLQSGANVLTF. The CDR3 DNA follows: TGTGCCAGCAGTTTCCTCCAGTCTGGGGCCAACGTCCTGACTTTC.

The rearrangement links TRBV7-9 to TRBJ1-2, with TRBD1 matching 12 bases. The CDR3 is made up of 14 amino acids. The V and J ends lost 3 bases and 8 bases, in that order; junction bases with no gene match: 4. Germline CDR1 SEHNR, CDR2 FQNEAQ (reference sequence). CDR3 sequence reads: CASSLGQGASGYTF. The CDR3 nucleotides read TGTGCCAGCAGCTTGGGACAGGGGGCGTCGGGCTACACCTTC.

The chain couples TRBV5-5 to TRBJ2-5; 7 bases are a match to TRBD1. This CDR3 has 13 residues. The V segment lost 7 bases and the J segment 2 bases; nucleotides outside the gene matches: 5. Germline loops: CDR1 SGHKS, CDR2 YYEKEE (reference sequence). Written as DNA, the CDR3 is TGTGCCAGCCGGACAGGCCCACAAGAGACCCAGTACTTC. Its protein is CASRTGPQETQYF. The whole variable domain, remainder taken from reference TRBV5-5 and TRBJ2-5, is DAGVTQSPTHLIKTRGQQVTLRCSPISGHKSVSWYQQVLGQGPQFIFQYYEKEERGRGNFPDRFSARQFPNYSSELNVNALLLGDSALYLCASRTGPQETQYFGPGTRLLVL.

V and J are TRBV5-1 and TRBJ2-5, with D perhaps TRBD1 (5 bases). From germline, CDR1 is SGHRS and CDR2 YFSETQ. The CDR3 sequence is 14 residues long. With 4 bases removed from V and 6 bases from J, the gap between germline ends came to 16 bases. The CDR3 reads CASSRWKGDQTQYF. CDR3 bases: TGCGCCAGCAGCCGTTGGAAAGGGGATCAGACCCAGTACTTC.

The chain joins TRBV7-8 to TRBJ2-7; D remains ambiguous. Germline-derived CDR1 and CDR2 are SGHVS and FQNEAQ. The CDR3 is made up of 12 amino acids. The V gene lost 2 bases and the J gene lost 3 bases, with 5 bases spanning the gap. CDR3 nucleotides: TGTGCCAGCAGCTTACCCCTCTACGAGCAGTACTTC. Its translation is CASSLPLYEQYF. The full variable domain, completed using reference TRBV7-8 and TRBJ2-7, is GAGVSQSPRYKVAKRGQDVALRCDPISGHVSLFWYQQALGQGPEFLTYFQNEAQLDKSGLPSDRFFAERPEGSVSTLKIQRTQQEDSAVYLCASSLPLYEQYFGPGTRLTVT.

The chain uses TRBV7-9 and TRBJ2-3, with 10 nucleotides matching TRBD2. Looked up from germline, CDR1 is SEHNR and CDR2 is FQNEAQ (reference sequence). The CDR3 is 16 amino acids. The V gene end was trimmed by 5 bases and the J gene end by 11 bases; junction bases not matched to a gene: 16. CDR3 in DNA: TGTGCCAGCAGCCATCAGGGGAAGCGGGAGGGCCGGGAGCAGTATTTT. As protein: CASSHQGKREGREQYF.

The rearrangement links TRBV5-1 to TRBJ2-5; 11 bases are shared with TRBD1. Germline CDR1 reads SGHRS; CDR2 reads YFSETQ. J was trimmed by 4 bases and V by 0 bases; bases with no gene match: 11. The CDR3 runs 18 residues. The CDR3 DNA sequence: TGCGCCAGCAGCTTGGCTACGGGGACAGGGGGGACTAGAGAGACCCAGTACTTC. This gives the protein CASSLATGTGGTRETQYF.

V and J are TRBV7-8 and TRBJ2-7, with TRBD2 identical over 10 bases. With 6 bases clipped from V and 2 bases from J, the junction kept 13 bases outside the gene matches. This CDR3 is 17 amino acids long. CDR1 and CDR2 from the germline V gene are SGHVS and FQNEAQ. This CDR3 reads CASRTTLPAGGTYEQYF. CDR3 sequence (DNA): TGTGCCAGCAGAACAACCCTTCCAGCGGGAGGGACCTACGAGCAGTACTTC. Combining the CDR3 with reference TRBV7-8 and TRBJ2-7 gives the whole variable domain GAGVSQSPRYKVAKRGQDVALRCDPISGHVSLFWYQQALGQGPEFLTYFQNEAQLDKSGLPSDRFFAERPEGSVSTLKIQRTQQEDSAVYLCASRTTLPAGGTYEQYFGPGTRLTVT.

This chain connects TRBV6-5 to TRBJ2-7, with 12 bases matching TRBD1. Losses at the gene ends were 6 bases for V and 3 bases for J; bases not matched to a gene: 3. The CDR3 is 14 amino acids. The germline CDR1 and CDR2 sequences are MNHEY and SVGAGI. The DNA for the CDR3 is TGTGCCAGCAGGGGGGACAGGGGGCGCTACGAGCAGTACTTC. As protein: CASRGDRGRYEQYF.

CDR3 sequence: CASSVELAGFTGELFF. DNA of the CDR3: TGTGCCAGCAGCGTAGAGCTAGCGGGGTTTACCGGGGAGCTGTTTTTT. The rearrangement uses TRBV9 and TRBJ2-2; TRBD2 agrees at 9 bases. This CDR3 comprises 16 residues. The V and J ends lost 0 bases and 5 bases, in that order; junction bases with no gene match: 5. Looked up from germline, CDR1 is SGDLS and CDR2 is YYNGEE.

V usage is TRBV11-3 and J usage is TRBJ2-1; 13 bases align to TRBD2. The CDR3 sequence is 17 residues long. CDR1 SGHNT and CDR2 YENEEA come from the germline V gene. Trimming removed 5 bases from V and 5 bases from J; junction bases left unmatched: 9. The CDR3 sequence: CASSPSRGTSGNNEQFF. In DNA, the CDR3 is TGTGCCAGCAGCCCATCACGGGGGACTAGCGGGAACAATGAGCAGTTCTTC.

V gene TRBV19 combines with J gene TRBJ2-1, with 11 bases fitting TRBD2. The CDR3 is 15 amino acids. Per the germline V gene, CDR1 is LNHDA and CDR2 is SQIVND (reference sequence). With 5 bases clipped from V and 5 bases from J, the junction kept 5 bases outside the gene matches. CDR3 in DNA: TGTGCCAGTAGTGGCGGGACTAGCGGTCACAATGAGCAGTTCTTC. This translates into CASSGGTSGHNEQFF.